This T cell receptor beta chain was found in a study of T-cell reconstitution after alpha-beta-depleted transplantation in children. Unique molecular identifiers were incorporated into the prepared TCRbeta library. TCRdb re-derived calls from the PCR reads in MiXCR, one entry per CDR3 protein. This table has under 450,000 distinct CDR3 sequences, about 14% appearing once. Per germline, CDR1 DFQATT and CDR2 SNEGSKA (reference sequence). The CDR3 is 14 amino acids. The V end lost 6 bases, the J end lost 5 bases, and 18 bases lay between the germline ends. The table lists this clonotype with a few counts.

The chain has TRBV20-1 and TRBJ2-3; either TRBD1 or TRBD2 may fit D (5 bases each). This specimen consisted of PBMCs, obtained from the stem cell graft. The TCR originated in a human donor who donated a stem cell graft to a child with Fanconi anemia. CDR3 coding DNA: TGCAGTGCCGGCGGGTATAGCCAGGGAGATACGCAGTATTTT. Translated: CSAGGYSQGDTQYF.